This T cell receptor (beta chain) was identified in a study of blood T cell repertoires in COVID-19. Study-wide background: The United States, Italy and Spain supplied acute and convalescent COVID-19 samples. PBMCs, B-cell-depleted T cells, or T cells provided the cDNA or gDNA that made up the material.

The CDR3 loop spans 14 amino acids. The V segment lost 7 bases and the J segment 2 bases; nucleotides outside the gene matches: 5. Germline V gene lookup returns CDR1 KGHDR and CDR2 SFDVKD. Produced via immunoSEQ multiplex PCR; TCRdb's table is partial and in-frame only. The repertoire holds 390,000 or so clones, with just under 90% as singletons. Participants came from some 23 US areas, aged roughly 18 to 89 years. What the recovered Cohort 3 donors had was two negative PCRs, clearance, or symptom resolution. Sequencing was carried out using PBMCs or T cells enriched from blood (not recorded which). This receptor was identified in a woman aged 50 to 65 who had recovered from COVID-19. The chain joins TRBV24-1 to TRBJ1-1; 8 bases are a match to TRBD1. CDR3 DNA sequence: TGTGCCACCAGCAGCGGACAGGGTAACACTGAAGCTTTCTTT. Encoded protein: CATSSGQGNTEAFF.